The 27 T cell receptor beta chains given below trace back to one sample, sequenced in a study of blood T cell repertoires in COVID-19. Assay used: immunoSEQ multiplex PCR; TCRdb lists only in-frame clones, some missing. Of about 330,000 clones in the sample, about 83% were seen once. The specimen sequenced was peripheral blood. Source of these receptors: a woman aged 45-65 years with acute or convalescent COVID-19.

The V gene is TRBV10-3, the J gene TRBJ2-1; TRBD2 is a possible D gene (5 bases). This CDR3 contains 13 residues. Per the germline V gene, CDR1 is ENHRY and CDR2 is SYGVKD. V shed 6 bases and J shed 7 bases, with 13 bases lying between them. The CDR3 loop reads CAIRDWVSNEQFF. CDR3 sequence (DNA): TGTGCCATCAGGGACTGGGTCAGTAATGAGCAGTTCTTC.

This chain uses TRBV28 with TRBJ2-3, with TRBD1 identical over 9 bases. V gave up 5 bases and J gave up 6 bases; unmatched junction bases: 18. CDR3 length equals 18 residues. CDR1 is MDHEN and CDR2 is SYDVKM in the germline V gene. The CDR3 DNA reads TGTGCCAGCAGTCCCTTGAGGGAGGACAGGGGACAGTGGGATACGCAGTATTTT. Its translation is CASSPLREDRGQWDTQYF.

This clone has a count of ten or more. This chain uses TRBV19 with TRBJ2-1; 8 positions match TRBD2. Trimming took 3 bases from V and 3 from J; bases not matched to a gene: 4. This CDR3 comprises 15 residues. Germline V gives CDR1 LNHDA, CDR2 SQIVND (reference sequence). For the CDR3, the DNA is TGTGCCAGTAGTATTTCGACTAGCGACTACAATGAGCAGTTCTTC. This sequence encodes CASSISTSDYNEQFF.

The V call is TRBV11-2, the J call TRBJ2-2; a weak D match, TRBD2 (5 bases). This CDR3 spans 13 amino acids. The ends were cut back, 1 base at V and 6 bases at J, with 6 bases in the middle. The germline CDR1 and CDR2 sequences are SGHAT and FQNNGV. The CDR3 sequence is CASSLAGSGELFF. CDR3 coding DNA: TGTGCCAGCAGCTTAGCGGGGTCCGGGGAGCTGTTTTTT.

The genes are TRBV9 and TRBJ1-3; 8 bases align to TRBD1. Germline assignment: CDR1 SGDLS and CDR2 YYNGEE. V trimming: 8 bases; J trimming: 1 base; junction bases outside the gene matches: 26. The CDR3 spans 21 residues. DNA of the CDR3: TGTGCCAGGCAAGCCCCTACCGGACGGGGGACAGGCAGTCGGTCTGGAAACACCATATATTTT. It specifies CARQAPTGRGTGSRSGNTIYF.

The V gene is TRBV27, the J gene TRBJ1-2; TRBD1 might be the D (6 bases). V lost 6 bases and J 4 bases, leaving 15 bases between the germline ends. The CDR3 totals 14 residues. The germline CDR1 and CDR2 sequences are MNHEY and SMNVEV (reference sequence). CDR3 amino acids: CASRNRASTYGYTF. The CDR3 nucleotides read TGTGCCAGCAGAAACAGGGCCTCGACCTATGGCTACACCTTC.

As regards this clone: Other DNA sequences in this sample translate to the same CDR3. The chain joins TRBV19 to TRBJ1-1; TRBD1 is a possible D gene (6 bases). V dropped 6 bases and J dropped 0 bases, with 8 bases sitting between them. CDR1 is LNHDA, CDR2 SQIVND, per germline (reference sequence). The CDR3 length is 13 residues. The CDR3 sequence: CASSGQLNTEAFF. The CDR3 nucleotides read TGTGCCAGTAGCGGACAGTTGAACACTGAAGCTTTCTTT. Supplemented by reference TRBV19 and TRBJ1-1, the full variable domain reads DGGITQSPKYLFRKEGQNVTLSCEQNLNHDAMYWYRQDPGQGLRLIYYSQIVNDFQKGDIAEGYSVSREKKESFPLTVTSAQKNPTAFYLCASSGQLNTEAFFGQGTRLTVV.

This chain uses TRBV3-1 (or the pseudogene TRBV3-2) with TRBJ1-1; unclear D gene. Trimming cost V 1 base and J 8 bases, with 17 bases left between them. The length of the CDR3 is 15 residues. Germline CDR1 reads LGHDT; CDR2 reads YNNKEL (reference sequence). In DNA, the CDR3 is TGTGCCAGCAGCCAAGGAATTTCCGGGATTTCCGAAGCTTTCTTT. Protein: CASSQGISGISEAFF.

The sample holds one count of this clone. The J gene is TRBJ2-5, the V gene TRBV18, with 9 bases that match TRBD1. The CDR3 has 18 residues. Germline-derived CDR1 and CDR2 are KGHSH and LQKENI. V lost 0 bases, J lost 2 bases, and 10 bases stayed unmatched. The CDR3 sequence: CASSPPRGTGTLQETQYF. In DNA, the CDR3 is TGTGCCAGCTCACCACCGCGGGGGACAGGGACCCTTCAAGAGACCCAGTACTTC.

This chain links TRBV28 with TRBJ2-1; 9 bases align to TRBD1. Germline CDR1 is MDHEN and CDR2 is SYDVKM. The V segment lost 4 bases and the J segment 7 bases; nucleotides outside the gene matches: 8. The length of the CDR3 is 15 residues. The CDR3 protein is CASSSGPTGGNEQFF. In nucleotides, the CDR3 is TGTGCCAGCAGTTCCGGGCCGACAGGGGGAAATGAGCAGTTCTTC.

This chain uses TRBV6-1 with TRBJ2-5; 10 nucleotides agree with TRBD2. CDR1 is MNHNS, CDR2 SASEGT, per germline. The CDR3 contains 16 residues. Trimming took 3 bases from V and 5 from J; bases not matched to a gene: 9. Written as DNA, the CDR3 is TGTGCCAGCAGTGACCCGAGCGGGAGGGGTACGGAGACCCAGTACTTC. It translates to CASSDPSGRGTETQYF.

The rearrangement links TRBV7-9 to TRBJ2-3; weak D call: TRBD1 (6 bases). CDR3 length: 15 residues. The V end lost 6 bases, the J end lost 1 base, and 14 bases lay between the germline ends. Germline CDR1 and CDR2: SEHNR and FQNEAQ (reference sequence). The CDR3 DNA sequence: TGTGCCAGCAGGCCGAAGGACAGCCGCACAGATACGCAGTATTTT. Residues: CASRPKDSRTDTQYF.

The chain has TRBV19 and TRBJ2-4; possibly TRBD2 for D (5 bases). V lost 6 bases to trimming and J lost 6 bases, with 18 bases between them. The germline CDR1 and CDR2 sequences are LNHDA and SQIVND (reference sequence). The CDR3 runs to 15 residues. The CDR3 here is CASSPFVSGGNIQYF. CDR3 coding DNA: TGTGCCAGTAGCCCCTTCGTAAGTGGAGGAAACATTCAGTACTTC.

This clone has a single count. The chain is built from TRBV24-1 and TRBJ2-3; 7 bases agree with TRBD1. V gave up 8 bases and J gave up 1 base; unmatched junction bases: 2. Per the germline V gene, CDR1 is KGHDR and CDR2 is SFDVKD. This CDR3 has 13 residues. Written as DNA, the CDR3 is TGTGCCACCAACAGGGGTCGCACAGATACGCAGTATTTT. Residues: CATNRGRTDTQYF.

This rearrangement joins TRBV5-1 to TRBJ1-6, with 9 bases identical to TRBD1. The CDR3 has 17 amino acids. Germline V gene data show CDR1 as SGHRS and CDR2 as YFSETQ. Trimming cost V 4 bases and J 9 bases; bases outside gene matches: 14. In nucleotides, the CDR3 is TGCGCCAGCAGCCCGACACCCTCCGGGACAGGGCTTTCACCCCTCCACTTT. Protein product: CASSPTPSGTGLSPLHF.

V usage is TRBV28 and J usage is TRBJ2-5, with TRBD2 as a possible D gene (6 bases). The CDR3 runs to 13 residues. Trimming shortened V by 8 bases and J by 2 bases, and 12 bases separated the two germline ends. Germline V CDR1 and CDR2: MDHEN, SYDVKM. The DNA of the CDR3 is TGTGCCAGCGTAGGGACTCTTCAAGAGACCCAGTACTTC. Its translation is CASVGTLQETQYF.

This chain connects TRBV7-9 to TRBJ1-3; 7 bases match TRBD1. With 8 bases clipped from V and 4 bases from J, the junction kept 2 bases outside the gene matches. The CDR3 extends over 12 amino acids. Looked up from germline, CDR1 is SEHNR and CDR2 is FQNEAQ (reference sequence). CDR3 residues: CASGTEGNTIYF. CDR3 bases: TGTGCCAGCGGGACAGAAGGAAACACCATATATTTT.

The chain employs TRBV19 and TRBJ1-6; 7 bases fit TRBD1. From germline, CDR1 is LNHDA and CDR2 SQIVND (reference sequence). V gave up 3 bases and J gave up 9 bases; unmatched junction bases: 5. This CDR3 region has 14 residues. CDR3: CASSMGQLGSPLHF. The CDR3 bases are TGTGCCAGTAGTATGGGACAGTTGGGTTCACCCCTCCACTTT.

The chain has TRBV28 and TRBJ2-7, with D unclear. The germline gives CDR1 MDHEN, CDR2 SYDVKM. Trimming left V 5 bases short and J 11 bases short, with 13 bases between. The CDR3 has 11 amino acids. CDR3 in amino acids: CASSLILEKYF. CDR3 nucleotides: TGTGCCAGCAGTCTAATATTGGAGAAGTACTTC.

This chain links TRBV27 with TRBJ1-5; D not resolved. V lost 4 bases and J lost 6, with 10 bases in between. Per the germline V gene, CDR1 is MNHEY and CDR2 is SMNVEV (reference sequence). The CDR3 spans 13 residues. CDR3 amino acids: CASSYNSVQPQHF. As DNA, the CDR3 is TGTGCCAGCAGTTATAATTCGGTTCAGCCCCAGCATTTT.

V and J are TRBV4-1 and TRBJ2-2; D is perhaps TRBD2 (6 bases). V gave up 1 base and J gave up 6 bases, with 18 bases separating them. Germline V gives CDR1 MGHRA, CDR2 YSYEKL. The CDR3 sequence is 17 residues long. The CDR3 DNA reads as TGCGCCAGCAGCCAAGTGGGGGGACTCCTTTTTTCCGGGGAGCTGTTTTTT. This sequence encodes CASSQVGGLLFSGELFF.

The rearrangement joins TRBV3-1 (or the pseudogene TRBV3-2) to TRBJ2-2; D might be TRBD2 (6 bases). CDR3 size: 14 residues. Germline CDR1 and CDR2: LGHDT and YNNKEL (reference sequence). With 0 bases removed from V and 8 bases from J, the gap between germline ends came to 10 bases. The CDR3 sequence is CASSQEGGRGELFF. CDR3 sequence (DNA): TGTGCCAGCAGCCAAGAAGGAGGGAGAGGGGAGCTGTTTTTT.

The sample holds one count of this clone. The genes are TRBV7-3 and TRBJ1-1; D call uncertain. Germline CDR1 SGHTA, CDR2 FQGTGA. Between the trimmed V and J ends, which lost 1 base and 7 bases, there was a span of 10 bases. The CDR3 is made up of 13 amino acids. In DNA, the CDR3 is TGTGCCAGCAGCTTAAGGCCAGAGGGTGAAGCTTTCTTT. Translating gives CASSLRPEGEAFF.

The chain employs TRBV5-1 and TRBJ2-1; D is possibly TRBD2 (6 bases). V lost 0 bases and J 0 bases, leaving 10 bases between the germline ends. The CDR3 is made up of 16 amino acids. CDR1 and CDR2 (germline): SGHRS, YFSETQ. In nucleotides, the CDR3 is TGCGCCAGCAGCTTGGGGGCGACTAGCTCCTACAATGAGCAGTTCTTC. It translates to CASSLGATSSYNEQFF.

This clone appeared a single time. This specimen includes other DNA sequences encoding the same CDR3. The CDR3 reads CASSLQGASYEQYF. The CDR3 coding sequence is TGTGCCAGCAGCCTACAGGGGGCGTCCTACGAGCAGTACTTC. This chain links TRBV7-2 with TRBJ2-7, with 9 bases lining up with TRBD1. J lost 1 base, V lost 5 bases, and 3 bases had no gene match. The V gene's germline CDR1 is SGHTA and CDR2 FQGNSA. The CDR3 totals 14 residues. The full variable domain, its missing parts supplied by reference TRBV7-2 and TRBJ2-7, is GAGVSQSPSNKVTEKGKDVELRCDPISGHTALYWYRQSLGQGLEFLIYFQGNSAPDKSGLPSDRFSAERTGGSVSTLTIQRTQQEDSAVYLCASSLQGASYEQYFGPGTRLTVT.

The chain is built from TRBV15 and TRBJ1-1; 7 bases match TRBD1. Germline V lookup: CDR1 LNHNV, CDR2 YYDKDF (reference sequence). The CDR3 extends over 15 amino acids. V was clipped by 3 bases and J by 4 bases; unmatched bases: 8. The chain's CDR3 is CATSRRTGVPTEAFF. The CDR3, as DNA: TGTGCCACCAGCAGGAGAACAGGGGTTCCCACTGAAGCTTTCTTT.

DNA of the CDR3: TGCGCCAGCAGCCAAGACCCAGCGCCAAGCACAGATACGCAGTATTTT. Its translation is CASSQDPAPSTDTQYF. This chain links TRBV4-3 with TRBJ2-3; D remains ambiguous. This CDR3 spans 16 amino acids. Germline loops: CDR1 LGHNA, CDR2 YSLEER. V was shortened by 0 bases and J by 0 bases, with 10 bases between the two germline ends.